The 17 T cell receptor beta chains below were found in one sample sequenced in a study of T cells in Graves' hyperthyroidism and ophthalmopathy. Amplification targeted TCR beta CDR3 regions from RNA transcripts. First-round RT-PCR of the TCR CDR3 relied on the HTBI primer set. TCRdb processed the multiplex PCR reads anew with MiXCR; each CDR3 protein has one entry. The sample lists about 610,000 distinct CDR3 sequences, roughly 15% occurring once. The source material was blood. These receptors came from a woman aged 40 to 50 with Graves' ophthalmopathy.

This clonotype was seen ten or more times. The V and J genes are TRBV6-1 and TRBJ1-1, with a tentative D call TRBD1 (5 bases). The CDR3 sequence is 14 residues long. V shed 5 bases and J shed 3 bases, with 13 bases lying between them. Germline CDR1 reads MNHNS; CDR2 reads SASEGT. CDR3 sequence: CASSQDSGYTEAFF. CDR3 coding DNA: TGTGCCAGCAGTCAAGACAGCGGGTACACTGAAGCTTTCTTT.

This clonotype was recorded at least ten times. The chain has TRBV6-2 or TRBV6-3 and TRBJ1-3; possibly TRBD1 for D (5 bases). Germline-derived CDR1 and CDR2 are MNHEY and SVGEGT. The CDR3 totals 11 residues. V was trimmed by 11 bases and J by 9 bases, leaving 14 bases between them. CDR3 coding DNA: TGTGCCGCCAGGGAAGGCCCCACCATATATTTT. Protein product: CAAREGPTIYF.

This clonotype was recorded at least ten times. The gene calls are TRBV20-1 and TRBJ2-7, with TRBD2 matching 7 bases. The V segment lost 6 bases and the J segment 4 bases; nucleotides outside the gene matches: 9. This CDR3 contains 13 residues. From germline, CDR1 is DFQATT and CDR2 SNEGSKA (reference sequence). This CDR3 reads CSALSGTWYEQYF. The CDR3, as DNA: TGCAGTGCCTTGAGCGGGACTTGGTACGAGCAGTACTTC.

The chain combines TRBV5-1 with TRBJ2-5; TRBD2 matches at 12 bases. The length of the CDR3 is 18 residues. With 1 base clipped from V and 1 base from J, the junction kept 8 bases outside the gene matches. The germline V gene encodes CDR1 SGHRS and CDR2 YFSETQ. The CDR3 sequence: CASSLFGLAGTTQETQYF. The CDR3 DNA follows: TGCGCCAGCAGCTTGTTCGGACTAGCGGGAACTACCCAAGAGACCCAGTACTTC.

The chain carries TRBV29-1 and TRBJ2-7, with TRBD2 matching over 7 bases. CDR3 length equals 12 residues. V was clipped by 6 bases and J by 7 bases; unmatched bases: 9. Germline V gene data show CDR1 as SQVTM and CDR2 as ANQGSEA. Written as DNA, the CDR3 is TGCAGCGTACGGCGGGGGTCGGGGGAGCAGTACTTC. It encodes CSVRRGSGEQYF.

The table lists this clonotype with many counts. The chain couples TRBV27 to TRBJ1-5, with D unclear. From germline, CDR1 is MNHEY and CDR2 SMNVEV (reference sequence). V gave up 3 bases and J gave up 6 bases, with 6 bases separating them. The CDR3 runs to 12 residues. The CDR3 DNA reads TGTGCCAGCAGTTTCGCTGGTCAGCCCCAGCATTTT. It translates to CASSFAGQPQHF.

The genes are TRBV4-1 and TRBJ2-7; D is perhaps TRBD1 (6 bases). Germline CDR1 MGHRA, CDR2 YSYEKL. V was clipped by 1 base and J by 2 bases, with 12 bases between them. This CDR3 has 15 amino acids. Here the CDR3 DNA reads TGCGCCAGCAGCCAAGGGAACAGGGAGACCTACGAGCAGTACTTC. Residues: CASSQGNRETYEQYF.

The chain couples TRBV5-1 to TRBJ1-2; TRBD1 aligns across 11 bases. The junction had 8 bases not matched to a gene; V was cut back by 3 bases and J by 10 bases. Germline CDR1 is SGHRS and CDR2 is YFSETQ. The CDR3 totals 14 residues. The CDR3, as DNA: TGCGCCAGCAGCTCCAGGACAGGGGGCCCTATCTACACCTTC. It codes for CASSSRTGGPIYTF.

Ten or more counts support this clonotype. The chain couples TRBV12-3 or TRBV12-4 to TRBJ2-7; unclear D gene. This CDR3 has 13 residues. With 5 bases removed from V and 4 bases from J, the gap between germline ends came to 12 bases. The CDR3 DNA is TGTGCCAGCAGTCCCTTTCGAGCGTACGAGCAGTACTTC. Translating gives CASSPFRAYEQYF.

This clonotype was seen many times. The CDR3 DNA sequence: TGCAGTGCTAGCCCTGGTCCCTACGAGCAGTACTTC. This encodes CSASPGPYEQYF. The V gene is TRBV20-1, the J gene TRBJ2-7; D gene ambiguous. The CDR3 runs 12 residues. The germline gives CDR1 DFQATT, CDR2 SNEGSKA (reference sequence). V was cut by 3 bases and J by 2 bases, with 8 bases left in between.

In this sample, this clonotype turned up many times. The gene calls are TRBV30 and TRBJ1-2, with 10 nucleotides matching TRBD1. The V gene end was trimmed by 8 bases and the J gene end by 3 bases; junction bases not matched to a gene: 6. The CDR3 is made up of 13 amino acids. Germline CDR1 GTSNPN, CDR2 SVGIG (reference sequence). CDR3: CARTGTGDYGYTF. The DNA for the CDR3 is TGTGCCAGGACCGGGACAGGGGACTATGGCTACACCTTC.

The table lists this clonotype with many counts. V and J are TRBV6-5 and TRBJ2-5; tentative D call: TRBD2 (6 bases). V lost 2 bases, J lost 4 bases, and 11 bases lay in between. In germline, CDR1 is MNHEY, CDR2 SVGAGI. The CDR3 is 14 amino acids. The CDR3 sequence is CASSYRTTRETQYF. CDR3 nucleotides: TGTGCCAGCAGTTACCGAACGACTAGAGAGACCCAGTACTTC.

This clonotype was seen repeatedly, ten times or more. Here the CDR3 DNA reads TGTGCCAGCAGCTTAGGGTATGGGGGTAAAGAGACCCAGTACTTC. Its protein product is CASSLGYGGKETQYF. This chain connects TRBV11-2 to TRBJ2-5; either TRBD1 or TRBD2 may supply D (5 bases each). Germline CDR1 is SGHAT and CDR2 is FQNNGV. V was clipped by 1 base and J by 3 bases, with 12 bases between them. The CDR3 sequence is 15 residues long.

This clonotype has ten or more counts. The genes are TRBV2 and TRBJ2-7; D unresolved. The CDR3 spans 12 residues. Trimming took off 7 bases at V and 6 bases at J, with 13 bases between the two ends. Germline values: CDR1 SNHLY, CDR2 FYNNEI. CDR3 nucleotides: TGTGCCAGCACCCCGTTTGTTTCCGAGCAGTACTTC. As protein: CASTPFVSEQYF.

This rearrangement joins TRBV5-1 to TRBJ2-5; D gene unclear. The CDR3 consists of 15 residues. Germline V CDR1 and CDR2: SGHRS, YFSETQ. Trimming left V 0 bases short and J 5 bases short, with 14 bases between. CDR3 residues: CASSLEALRRETQYF. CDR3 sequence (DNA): TGCGCCAGCAGCTTGGAGGCGCTTCGGCGGGAGACCCAGTACTTC.

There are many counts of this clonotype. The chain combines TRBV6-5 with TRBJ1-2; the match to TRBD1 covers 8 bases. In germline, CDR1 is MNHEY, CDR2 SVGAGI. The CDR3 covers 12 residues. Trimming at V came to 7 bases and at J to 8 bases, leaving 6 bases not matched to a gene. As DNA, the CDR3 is TGTGCCAGCACAAGACAGGGGTACGGCTACACCTTC. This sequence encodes CASTRQGYGYTF.

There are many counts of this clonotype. The CDR3 loop is CASSFNDNSPLHF. The CDR3 DNA follows: TGTGCCAGCAGCTTCAACGACAACTCACCCCTCCACTTT. This sequence joins TRBV12-3 or TRBV12-4 and TRBJ1-6; D is uncertain. This CDR3 is 13 amino acids long. V lost 6 bases to trimming and J lost 10 bases, with 13 bases between them.